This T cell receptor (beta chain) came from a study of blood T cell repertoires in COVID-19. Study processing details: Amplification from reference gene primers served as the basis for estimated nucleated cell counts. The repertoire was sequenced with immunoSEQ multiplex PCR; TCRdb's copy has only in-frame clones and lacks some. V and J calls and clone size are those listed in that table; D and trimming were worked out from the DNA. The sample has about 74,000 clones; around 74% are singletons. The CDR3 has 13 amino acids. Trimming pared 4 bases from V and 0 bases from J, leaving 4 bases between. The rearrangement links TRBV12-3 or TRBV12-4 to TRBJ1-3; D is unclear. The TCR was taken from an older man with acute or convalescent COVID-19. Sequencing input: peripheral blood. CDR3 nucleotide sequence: TGTGCCAGCAGTTCAGACTCTGGAAACACCATATATTTT. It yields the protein CASSSDSGNTIYF.